The clone carrying this T cell receptor (beta chain) appeared many times. The sample originates from a study of blood T cell repertoires in COVID-19. Across the study: COVID-19 samples collected from the United States, Italy and Spain covered acute and convalescent phases. T cells, B-cell-depleted T cells, or PBMCs provided the cDNA or gDNA that served as material.

This CDR3 spans 15 amino acids. Data came from immunoSEQ multiplex PCR; TCRdb stores just in-frame clones and leaves some out. The sample records roughly 150,000 clones, about 85% being singletons. Which cohort a participant joined came from the clinical history participants gave. The sequenced sample was PBMCs or T cells enriched from blood (not recorded which). This TCR came from a woman aged 45 to 65 who had recovered from COVID-19. This chain links TRBV21-1 with TRBJ1-3; TRBD1 reflects the table's D call only, with no check against the DNA. TRBV21-1 is given as a pseudogene. This chain's CDR3 is CASSLRTGSGNTIYF. The CDR3 bases are TGTGCCAGCAGCCTCCGGACAGGCTCTGGAAACACCATATATTTT.